Listed below are T cell receptor beta chains from one sample, sequenced in a study of patients and donors after allogeneic stem cell transplantation. From the RT-PCR reads, TCRdb called clonotypes with MiXCR, one entry per CDR3 protein. In the table there are hundreds of thousands of distinct CDR3 sequences, around an eighth of which are singletons. Sequenced sample: blood, either unsorted or a sorted T cell fraction (not recorded which). The source is a human donor who was either an allogeneic HSCT recipient or a stem cell or donor lymphocyte infusion donor (not recorded which). It is not recorded whose cells these are; they may come from a transplant donor. Both conserved end residues are part of each CDR3. A D gene is named only where the DNA matches it firmly. Not all rows give a size; the values are once, few, many and, for expanded clones, a class.

>TRBD2|NA|TRBV4-2|TRBJ2-3
TGTGCCAGCGGACCCAGCGGGGTAAGCACAGATACGCAGTATTTT
CASGPSGVSTDTQYF
>NA|NA|TRBV2|TRBJ1-2
TGTGCCAGCAGTGACGTACGCCAAACAAGCTATGGCTACACCTTC
CASSDVRQTSYGYTF
>NA|few|TRBV9|TRBJ1-2
TGTGCCAGCAGCGTAGATATTAGACAGGACTATGGCTACACCTTC
CASSVDIRQDYGYTF
>TRBD1|many|TRBV7-9|TRBJ1-2
TGTGCCAGCAGCTCCACGACAGGGGGTCGTGGCTACACCTTC
CASSSTTGGRGYTF
>TRBD2|many|TRBV11-2|TRBJ2-5
TGTGCCAGCAGCTCCTCGGGGGGACAAGAGACCCAGTACTTC
CASSSSGGQETQYF
>NA|NA|TRBV6-5|TRBJ2-1
TGTGCCAGCAGTTACGGACAGAAAAACTACAATGAGCAGTTCTTC
CASSYGQKNYNEQFF
>NA|NA|TRBV12-3/TRBV12-4|TRBJ1-1
TGTGCCAGCAGTTTGCTGGGGTACACTGAAGCTTTCTTT
CASSLLGYTEAFF
>NA|few|TRBV6-1|TRBJ1-1
TGTGCCAGCAGCCACATGGGGGGCTTGGCTGAAGCTTTCTTT
CASSHMGGLAEAFF
>NA|NA|TRBV27|TRBJ2-7
TGTGCCAGCAGTTTAAAATGGACGGGAGACTACGAGCAGTACTTC
CASSLKWTGDYEQYF
>NA|NA|TRBV29-1|TRBJ2-2
TGCAGCGCCGCAACTTTGGCAGGCACCGGGGAGCTGGTTTTT
CSAATLAGTGELVF
>NA|few|TRBV6-2/TRBV6-3|TRBJ1-1
TGTGCCAGCAGTACCCTCAGGGGCGGCGGTGAAGCTTTCTTT
CASSTLRGGGEAFF
>NA|many|TRBV5-1|TRBJ2-2
TGCGCCAGCAGCTCAAGTCCGGGACAAGCAAAGAACACCGGGGAGCTGTTTTTT
CASSSSPGQAKNTGELFF